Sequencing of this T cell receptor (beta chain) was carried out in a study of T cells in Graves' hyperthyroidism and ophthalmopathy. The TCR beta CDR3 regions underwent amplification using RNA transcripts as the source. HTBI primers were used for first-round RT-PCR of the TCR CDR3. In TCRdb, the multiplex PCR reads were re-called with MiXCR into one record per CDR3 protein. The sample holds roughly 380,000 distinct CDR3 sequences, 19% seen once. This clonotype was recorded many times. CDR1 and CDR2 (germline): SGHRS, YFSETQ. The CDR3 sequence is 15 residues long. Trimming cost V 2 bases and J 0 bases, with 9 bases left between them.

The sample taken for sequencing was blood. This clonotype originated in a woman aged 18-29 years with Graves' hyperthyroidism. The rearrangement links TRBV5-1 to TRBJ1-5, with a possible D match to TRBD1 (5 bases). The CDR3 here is CASSLTGNSNQPQHF. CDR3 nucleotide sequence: TGCGCCAGCAGCTTAACAGGAAATAGCAATCAGCCCCAGCATTTT. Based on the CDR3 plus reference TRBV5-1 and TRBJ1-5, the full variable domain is KAGVTQTPRYLIKTRGQQVTLSCSPISGHRSVSWYQQTPGQGLQFLFEYFSETQRNKGNFPGRFSGRQFSNSRSEMNVSTLELGDSALYLCASSLTGNSNQPQHFGDGTRLSIL.